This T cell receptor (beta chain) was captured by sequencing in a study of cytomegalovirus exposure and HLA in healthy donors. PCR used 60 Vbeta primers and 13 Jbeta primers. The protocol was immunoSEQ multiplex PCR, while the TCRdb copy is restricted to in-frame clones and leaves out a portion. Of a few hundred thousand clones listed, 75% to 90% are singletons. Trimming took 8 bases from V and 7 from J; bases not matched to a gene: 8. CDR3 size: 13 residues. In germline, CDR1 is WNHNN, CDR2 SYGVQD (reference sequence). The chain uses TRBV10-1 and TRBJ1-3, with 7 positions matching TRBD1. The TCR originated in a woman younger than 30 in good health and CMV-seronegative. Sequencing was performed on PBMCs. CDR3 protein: CASRDRLTNTIYF. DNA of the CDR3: TGCGCCAGCCGGGACAGATTGACGAACACCATATATTTT.